This entry lists 3 T cell receptor beta chains sequenced from one sample in a study of Siglec-9 on CD8 T cells in melanoma. Measured with immunoSEQ multiplex PCR; TCRdb has only the in-frame clones, and not every one. The data show 25,000 to 35,000 clones, 75% to 90% seen once. Specimen: Siglec-9- CD8+ T cells sorted from blood. These receptors were taken from a human donor in good health.

The rearrangement links TRBV25-1 to TRBJ2-7, with 7 bases that match TRBD1. V lost 6 bases to trimming and J lost 0 bases; unmatched junction nucleotides: 11. Germline lookup yields CDR1 MGHDK and CDR2 SYGVNS. The CDR3 sequence is 16 residues long. The CDR3 region has the DNA TGTGCCAGCAGCACACTAACAGGGGCCAACTCCTACGAGCAGTACTTC. It yields the protein CASSTLTGANSYEQYF.

The V gene is TRBV27, the J gene TRBJ2-2, with 7 nucleotides matching TRBD2. Germline CDR1 MNHEY, CDR2 SMNVEV (reference sequence). The length of the CDR3 is 16 residues. V shed 3 bases, J shed 5 bases, and the junction held 9 bases outside the gene matches. The CDR3 reads CASSLNGLGITGELFF. In nucleotides, the CDR3 is TGTGCCAGCAGTTTGAATGGACTAGGTATTACCGGGGAGCTGTTTTTT.

The chain is built from TRBV7-9 and TRBJ2-7; perhaps TRBD2 as D (6 bases). V gave up 5 bases and J gave up 2 bases, with 22 bases separating them. This CDR3 has 17 residues. The germline gives CDR1 SEHNR, CDR2 FQNEAQ (reference sequence). CDR3: CASSAHSGAVNAYEQYF. The CDR3 region has the DNA TGTGCCAGCAGCGCGCATAGCGGTGCTGTAAATGCCTACGAGCAGTACTTC. Variable domain in full (rest from reference TRBV7-9 and TRBJ2-7): DTGVSQNPRHKITKRGQNVTFRCDPISEHNRLYWYRQTLGQGPEFLTYFQNEAQLEKSRLLSDRFSAERPKGSFSTLEIQRTEQGDSAMYLCASSAHSGAVNAYEQYFGPGTRLTVT.